These T cell receptor beta chains were read from a single sample in a study of regulatory T cells in long-lasting Graves disease. TCRdb used MiXCR to reprocess the multiplex PCR reads, holding one entry per CDR3 protein. The sample records some 500,000 distinct CDR3 sequences, roughly 14% being singletons. These data were also reused for a study on T cells in Graves' hyperthyroidism and ophthalmopathy.

The sequenced sample was peripheral blood mononuclear cells (PBMCs), obtained at new diagnosis, from a patient treated with antithyroid drugs. These receptors came from a man aged 25 to 45 with Graves disease. Both conserved end residues are part of each CDR3. Fields, in order: clone size, V gene, D gene, J gene, CDR3 protein, CDR3 DNA. A D gene is named only where the DNA matches it firmly. The size of a clone is reported for some rows only, either as once, few or many, or as a class for expanded clones.

many	TRBV7-8	NA	TRBJ2-3	CASQQLRFIQRNLPDTQYF	TGTGCCAGCCAACAGCTTAGATTCATCCAGCGCAACCTTCCAGATACGCAGTATTTT
many	TRBV7-2	TRBD2	TRBJ2-7	CASSLAGTSLGEQYF	TGTGCCAGCAGCTTAGCGGGGACTAGCCTCGGCGAGCAGTACTTC
NA	TRBV5-1	TRBD1	TRBJ1-2	CASSPGTGGNSPF	TGCGCCAGCAGCCCCGGGACAGGGGGCAATTCCCCCTTC
many	TRBV7-8	NA	TRBJ2-1	CASSPPGLPVEQFF	TGTGCCAGCAGCCCACCCGGATTGCCAGTTGAGCAGTTCTTC
many	TRBV10-3	NA	TRBJ2-7	CAISASQGGPAYEQYF	TGTGCCATCAGTGCGTCCCAAGGCGGACCCGCCTACGAGCAGTACTTC
many	TRBV7-9	NA	TRBJ2-7	CASSLVGAAYEQYF	TGTGCCAGCAGCTTGGTTGGCGCGGCCTACGAGCAGTACTTC
many	TRBV6-2/TRBV6-3	NA	TRBJ2-1	CASTIGNNEQFF	TGTGCCAGCACGATTGGAAACAATGAGCAGTTCTTC
NA	TRBV5-1	NA	TRBJ1-5	CASSLGMGNQPQHF	TGCGCCAGCAGCTTGGGGATGGGCAATCAGCCCCAGCATTTT
many	TRBV7-9	TRBD2	TRBJ2-2	CASSRPGTSGSSGELFF	TGTGCCAGCAGCCGGCCCGGGACTAGCGGGAGTAGCGGGGAGCTGTTTTTT
few	TRBV5-1	TRBD2	TRBJ2-2	CASSAGGTSGSDDGELFF	TGCGCCAGCAGCGCCGGGGGTACTAGCGGGAGCGACGACGGGGAGCTGTTTTTT
few	TRBV3-1	NA	TRBJ1-2	CASSLHGGAQGGYTF	TGTGCCAGCAGCCTACATGGAGGTGCCCAGGGGGGCTACACCTTC
many	TRBV9	NA	TRBJ2-3	CASSVGGGLDTQYF	TGTGCCAGCAGCGTAGGAGGGGGACTTGATACGCAGTATTTT
few	TRBV12-5	TRBD1	TRBJ2-2	CASGLGDRGVTGELFF	TGTGCTAGTGGTTTGGGGGACAGGGGGGTCACCGGGGAGCTGTTTTTT
many	TRBV12-5	NA	TRBJ2-3	CASGLDDGITDTQYF	TGTGCTAGTGGTTTGGACGATGGGATCACAGATACGCAGTATTTT
many	TRBV29-1	NA	TRBJ2-1	CSVGPIIYNEQFF	TGCAGCGTTGGACCGATTATTTACAATGAGCAGTTCTTC
once	TRBV18	TRBD2	TRBJ2-1	CASSPLVSLAGDNEQFF	TGTGCCAGCTCACCACTGGTCTCACTAGCGGGAGACAATGAGCAGTTCTTC
many	TRBV28	NA	TRBJ1-1	CASSLGGRGDTEAFF	TGTGCCAGCAGTTTAGGGGGACGGGGGGACACTGAAGCTTTCTTT
few	TRBV4-1	NA	TRBJ2-3	CASKIILGGVTDTQYF	TGCGCCAGCAAAATTATTCTAGGGGGAGTCACAGATACGCAGTATTTT
NA	TRBV6-6	NA	TRBJ2-5	CASSYSMAAVETQYF	TGTGCCAGCAGTTACTCGATGGCGGCTGTCGAGACCCAGTACTTC
many	TRBV29-1	NA	TRBJ1-2	CSVGTGVSGGYTF	TGCAGCGTTGGAACGGGGGTTTCAGGTGGCTACACCTTC
few	TRBV18	TRBD2	TRBJ2-5	CASSPPASGQETQYF	TGTGCCAGCTCACCACCGGCTAGCGGCCAAGAGACCCAGTACTTC
NA	TRBV3-1	TRBD1	TRBJ2-7	CASSSRQGPYEQYF	TGTGCCAGCAGCTCCAGACAGGGGCCCTACGAGCAGTACTTC
many	TRBV15	NA	TRBJ1-5	CATSREEGYQPQHF	TGTGCCACCAGCAGAGAGGAAGGGTATCAGCCCCAGCATTTT
few	TRBV28	NA	TRBJ2-5	CASAKGVEETQYF	TGTGCCAGCGCAAAGGGGGTGGAAGAGACCCAGTACTTC
NA	TRBV19	NA	TRBJ1-4	CASSVGMEEKLFF	TGTGCCAGTAGTGTGGGGATGGAGGAAAAACTGTTTTTT
NA	TRBV5-1	NA	TRBJ2-1	CASSSLATNPNEQFF	TGCGCCAGCAGCTCCCTTGCCACAAATCCTAATGAGCAGTTCTTC
many	TRBV27	TRBD1	TRBJ1-2	CASSLSSGTGVYGYTF	TGTGCCAGCAGTTTAAGTTCCGGGACAGGGGTTTATGGCTACACCTTC
many	TRBV6-1	TRBD1	TRBJ2-1	CASSTRQGLYNEQFF	TGTGCCAGCAGCACCCGACAGGGGCTCTACAATGAGCAGTTCTTC
many	TRBV27	TRBD2	TRBJ2-7	CASSSEKAGAYEQYF	TGTGCCAGCAGTTCCGAAAAAGCGGGGGCCTACGAGCAGTACTTC
many	TRBV12-3/TRBV12-4	TRBD2	TRBJ2-7	CASRTAGAGTYEQYF	TGTGCCAGCAGGACCGCCGGAGCGGGAACTTACGAGCAGTACTTC
few	TRBV7-2	TRBD1	TRBJ1-1	CASSSRLTGGSTEAFF	TGTGCCAGCAGCTCGAGACTTACAGGGGGAAGCACTGAAGCTTTCTTT
NA	TRBV18	NA	TRBJ1-6	CASSPREYNSPLHF	TGTGCCAGCTCACCCAGGGAGTATAATTCACCCCTCCACTTT
NA	TRBV29-1	NA	TRBJ1-2	CSAWFLGSYYYGYTF	TGCTCAGCGTGGTTCTTGGGATCGTACTACTATGGCTACACCTTC
many	TRBV11-2	TRBD2	TRBJ2-1	CASNPTSERTQFF	TGTGCCAGCAACCCCACTAGCGAGAGAACGCAGTTCTTC
few	TRBV19	TRBD2	TRBJ2-3	CASSPPASGRRDTQYF	TGTGCCAGTAGCCCCCCCGCTAGCGGCCGGAGAGATACGCAGTATTTT
many	TRBV10-3	TRBD1	TRBJ2-1	CAISEWTGGNEQFF	TGTGCCATCAGTGAGTGGACAGGGGGCAATGAGCAGTTCTTC
many	TRBV12-3/TRBV12-4	NA	TRBJ2-7	CASTLGGGGYEQYF	TGTGCCAGCACCCTGGGTGGAGGGGGCTACGAGCAGTACTTC